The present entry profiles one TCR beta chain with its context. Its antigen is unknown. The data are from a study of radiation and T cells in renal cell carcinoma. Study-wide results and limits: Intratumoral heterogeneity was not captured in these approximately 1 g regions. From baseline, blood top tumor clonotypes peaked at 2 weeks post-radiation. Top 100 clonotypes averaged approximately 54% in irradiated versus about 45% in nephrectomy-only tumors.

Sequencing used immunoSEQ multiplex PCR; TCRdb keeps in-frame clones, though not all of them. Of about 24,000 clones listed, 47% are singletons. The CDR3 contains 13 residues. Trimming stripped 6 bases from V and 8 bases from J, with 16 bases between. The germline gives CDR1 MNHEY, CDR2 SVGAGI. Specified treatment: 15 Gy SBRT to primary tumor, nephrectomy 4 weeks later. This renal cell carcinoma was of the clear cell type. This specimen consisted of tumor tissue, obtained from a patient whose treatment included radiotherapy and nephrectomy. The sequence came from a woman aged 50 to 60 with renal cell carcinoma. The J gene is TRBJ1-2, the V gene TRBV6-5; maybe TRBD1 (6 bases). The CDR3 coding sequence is TGTGCCAGCAGCCCCGGGGGGCCGGGGGGCTACACCTTC. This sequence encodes CASSPGGPGGYTF.